The sequence of this T cell receptor beta chain was determined in a study of T cells expressing NK-cell markers. General observations from the study: In a handful of donors, dominant CD3+CD56+NKG2C+ clones formed about 1.0-8% of CD8+ cells.

TCRdb re-called the 5' RACE reads and gives one entry per CDR3 protein, without DNA. The listing records about 440,000 distinct CDR3 sequences. As concerns this clonotype: Its antigen remains unidentified.

Germline values: CDR1 LGHNA, CDR2 YSLEER. This CDR3 spans 15 amino acids. The origin of this receptor is a woman between 18 and 70 years old in good health. The genes are TRBV4-3 and TRBJ2-5; TCRdb lists TRBD2, though no DNA is available to test this call. Sequencing was performed on blood T cells: a sorted CD56 or NKG2C T cell subset, CD4+ or CD8+ T cells, or bulk PBMC T cells (not recorded which). The CDR3 sequence: CASSAGLAVGETQYF.